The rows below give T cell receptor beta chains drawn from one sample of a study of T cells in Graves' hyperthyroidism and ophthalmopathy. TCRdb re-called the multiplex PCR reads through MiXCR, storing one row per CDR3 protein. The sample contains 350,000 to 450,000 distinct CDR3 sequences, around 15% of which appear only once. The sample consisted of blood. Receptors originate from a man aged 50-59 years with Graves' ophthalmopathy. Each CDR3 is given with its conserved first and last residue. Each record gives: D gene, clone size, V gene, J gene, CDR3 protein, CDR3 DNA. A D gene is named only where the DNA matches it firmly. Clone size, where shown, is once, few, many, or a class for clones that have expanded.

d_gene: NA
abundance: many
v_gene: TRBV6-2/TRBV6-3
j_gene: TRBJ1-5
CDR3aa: CASSYSMEEQPQHF
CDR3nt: TGTGCCAGCAGTTACTCGATGGAGGAACAGCCCCAGCATTTT

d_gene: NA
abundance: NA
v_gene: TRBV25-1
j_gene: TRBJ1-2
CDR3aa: CASSEREGFYGYTF
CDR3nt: TGTGCCAGCAGTGAAAGAGAGGGCTTCTATGGCTACACCTTC

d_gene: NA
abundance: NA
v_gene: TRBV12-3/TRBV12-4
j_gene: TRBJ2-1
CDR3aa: CASSNYAGNEQFF
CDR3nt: TGTGCCAGCAGCAACTATGCGGGGAATGAGCAGTTCTTC

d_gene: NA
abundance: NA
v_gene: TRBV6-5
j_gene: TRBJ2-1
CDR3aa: CASSYRAGAYNEQFF
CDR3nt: TGTGCCAGCAGTTATCGGGCGGGTGCGTACAATGAGCAGTTCTTC

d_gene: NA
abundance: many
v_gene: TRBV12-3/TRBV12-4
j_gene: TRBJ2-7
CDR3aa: CASSSPGLTISYEQYF
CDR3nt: TGTGCCAGCAGTTCCCCCGGACTTACGATCTCCTACGAGCAGTACTTC

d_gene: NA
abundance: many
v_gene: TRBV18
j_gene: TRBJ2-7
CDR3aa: CASSQAGTYEQYF
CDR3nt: TGTGCCAGCTCACAGGCAGGGACTTACGAGCAGTACTTC

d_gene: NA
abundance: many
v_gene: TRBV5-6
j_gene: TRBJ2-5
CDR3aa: CASSWALGSGEETQYF
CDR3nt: TGTGCCAGCAGCTGGGCGCTGGGTAGTGGGGAAGAGACCCAGTACTTC

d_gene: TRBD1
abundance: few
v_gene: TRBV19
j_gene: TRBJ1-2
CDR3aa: CASSIGTGSYGYTF
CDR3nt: TGTGCCAGTAGTATAGGGACAGGGAGCTATGGCTACACCTTC

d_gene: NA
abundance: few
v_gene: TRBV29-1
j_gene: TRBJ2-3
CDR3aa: CSVVDRTSQDTQYF
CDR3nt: TGCAGCGTTGTAGACAGAACTTCCCAGGATACGCAGTATTTT

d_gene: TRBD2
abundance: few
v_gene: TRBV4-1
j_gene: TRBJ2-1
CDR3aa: CASSLAGEVGYNEQFF
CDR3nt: TGCGCCAGCAGCCTAGCGGGAGAAGTGGGATACAATGAGCAGTTCTTC

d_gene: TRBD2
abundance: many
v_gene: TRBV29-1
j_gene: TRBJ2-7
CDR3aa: CSVERASGRSEQYF
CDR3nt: TGCAGCGTTGAACGGGCTAGCGGGAGGTCCGAGCAGTACTTC

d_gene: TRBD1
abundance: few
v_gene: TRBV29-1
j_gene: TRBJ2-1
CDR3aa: CSTPGTGVDEQFF
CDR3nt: TGCAGCACACCCGGGACAGGGGTCGATGAGCAGTTCTTC

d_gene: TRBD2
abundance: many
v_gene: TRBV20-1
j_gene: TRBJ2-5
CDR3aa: CSAQRAGVGETQYF
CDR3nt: TGCAGTGCTCAACGAGCGGGAGTCGGAGAGACCCAGTACTTC

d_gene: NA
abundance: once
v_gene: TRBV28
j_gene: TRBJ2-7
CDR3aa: CASSLSLIRGPYEQYF
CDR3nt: TGTGCCAGCAGTTTATCTCTTATCCGGGGACCCTACGAGCAGTACTTC

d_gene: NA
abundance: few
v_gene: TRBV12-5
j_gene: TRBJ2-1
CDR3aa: CASGSPPVNEQFF
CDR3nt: TGTGCTAGTGGTTCCCCCCCGGTAAATGAGCAGTTCTTC

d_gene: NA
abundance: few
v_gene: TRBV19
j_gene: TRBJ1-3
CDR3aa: CASSRVPGNTIYF
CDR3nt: TGTGCCAGTAGCAGGGTACCTGGAAACACCATATATTTT

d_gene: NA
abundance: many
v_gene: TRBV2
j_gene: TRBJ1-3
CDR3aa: CASSEAGSGNTIYF
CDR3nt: TGTGCCAGCAGTGAAGCGGGGTCTGGAAACACCATATATTTT

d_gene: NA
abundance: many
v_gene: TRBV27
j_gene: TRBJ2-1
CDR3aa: CASGPRRNEQFF
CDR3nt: TGTGCCAGTGGACCACGCCGCAATGAGCAGTTCTTC

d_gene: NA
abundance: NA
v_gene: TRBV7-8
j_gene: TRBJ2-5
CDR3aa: CAISELGEQETQYF
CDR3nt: TGTGCCATCAGTGAGTTAGGAGAGCAAGAGACCCAGTACTTC

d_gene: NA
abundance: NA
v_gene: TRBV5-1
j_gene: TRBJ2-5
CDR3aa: CASSLGGSVQETQYF
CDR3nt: TGCGCCAGCAGCTTGGGAGGTTCAGTCCAAGAGACCCAGTACTTC

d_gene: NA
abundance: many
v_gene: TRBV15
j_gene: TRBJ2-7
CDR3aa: CATSRDRGMGEQYF
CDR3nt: TGTGCCACCAGCAGGGACAGAGGAATGGGGGAGCAGTACTTC

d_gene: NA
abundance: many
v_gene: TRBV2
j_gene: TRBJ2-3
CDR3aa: CASSVTNTDTQYF
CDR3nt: TGTGCCAGCAGTGTGACTAACACAGATACGCAGTATTTT

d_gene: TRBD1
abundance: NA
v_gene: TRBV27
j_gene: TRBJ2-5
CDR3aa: CASSWGDRGPREQYF
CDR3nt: TGTGCCAGCAGTTGGGGGGACAGGGGTCCGAGAGAGCAGTACTTC

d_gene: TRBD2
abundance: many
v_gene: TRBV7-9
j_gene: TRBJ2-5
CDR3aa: CASSLGGRAETQYF
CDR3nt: TGTGCCAGCAGTTTGGGCGGGAGGGCAGAGACCCAGTACTTC

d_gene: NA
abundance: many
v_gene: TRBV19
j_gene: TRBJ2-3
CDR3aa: CASSIEPGSTDTQYF
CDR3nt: TGTGCCAGTAGTATCGAACCAGGAAGCACAGATACGCAGTATTTT

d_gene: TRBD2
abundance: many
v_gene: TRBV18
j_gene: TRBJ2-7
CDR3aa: CASSRREGSDEQYF
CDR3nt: TGTGCCAGCTCACGGCGGGAGGGCAGTGACGAGCAGTACTTC

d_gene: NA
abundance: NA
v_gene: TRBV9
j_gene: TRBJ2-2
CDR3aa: CASSPRRPPRGGYPTGELFF
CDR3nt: TGTGCCAGCAGCCCTCGGCGCCCACCCAGGGGGGGCTACCCCACCGGGGAGCTGTTTTTT

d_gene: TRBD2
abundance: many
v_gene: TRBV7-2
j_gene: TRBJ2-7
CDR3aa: CASSPPGLAGGEQYF
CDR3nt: TGTGCCAGCAGCCCTCCGGGACTAGCGGGAGGCGAGCAGTACTTC

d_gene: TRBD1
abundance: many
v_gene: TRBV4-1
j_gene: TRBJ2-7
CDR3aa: CASSQGPPGQGTHEQYF
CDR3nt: TGCGCCAGCAGCCAAGGACCGCCGGGACAGGGGACCCACGAGCAGTACTTC

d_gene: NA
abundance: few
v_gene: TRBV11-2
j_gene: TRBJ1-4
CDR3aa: CASSPVEKLFF
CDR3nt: TGTGCCAGCAGCCCCGTCGAAAAACTGTTTTTT

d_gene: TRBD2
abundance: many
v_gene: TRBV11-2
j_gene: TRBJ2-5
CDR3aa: CASSRLAGKQETQYF
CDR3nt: TGTGCCAGCAGTAGACTAGCGGGAAAGCAGGAGACCCAGTACTTC

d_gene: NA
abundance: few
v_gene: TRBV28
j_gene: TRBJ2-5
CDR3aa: CASSAKGTRGTQYF
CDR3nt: TGTGCCAGCAGTGCGAAGGGTACCCGGGGGACCCAGTACTTC

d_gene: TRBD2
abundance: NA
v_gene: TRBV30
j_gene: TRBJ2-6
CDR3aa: CAREVGANVLTF
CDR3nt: TGTGCCCGGGAGGTAGGGGCCAACGTCCTGACTTTC

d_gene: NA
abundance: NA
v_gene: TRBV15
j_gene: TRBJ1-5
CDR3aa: CATSRARQPQHF
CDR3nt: TGTGCCACCAGCAGAGCACGCCAGCCCCAGCATTTT

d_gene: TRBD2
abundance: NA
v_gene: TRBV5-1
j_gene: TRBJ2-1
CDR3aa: CASSPTYAGGPGEQFF
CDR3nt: TGCGCCAGCAGCCCCACGTACGCGGGAGGGCCTGGTGAGCAGTTCTTC

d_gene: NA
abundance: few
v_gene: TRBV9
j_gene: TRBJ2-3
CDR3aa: CASSVAGYAPDTQYF
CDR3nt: TGTGCCAGCAGCGTTGCGGGCTATGCCCCAGATACGCAGTATTTT

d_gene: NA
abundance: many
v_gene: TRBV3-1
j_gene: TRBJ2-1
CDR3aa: CASSPTGFEQFF
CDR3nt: TGTGCCAGCAGCCCCACAGGGTTTGAGCAGTTCTTC

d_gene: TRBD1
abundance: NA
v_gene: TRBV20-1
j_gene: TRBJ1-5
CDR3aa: CSASAGTGNNQPQHF
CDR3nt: TGCAGTGCTAGTGCGGGGACAGGCAATAATCAGCCCCAGCATTTT

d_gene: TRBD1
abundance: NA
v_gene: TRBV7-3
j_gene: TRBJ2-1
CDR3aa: CASSLGQGAVNEQFF
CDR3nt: TGTGCCAGCAGCTTAGGTCAGGGGGCCGTCAATGAGCAGTTCTTC

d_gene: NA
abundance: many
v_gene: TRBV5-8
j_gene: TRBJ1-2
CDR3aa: CASSKSGGGVYGYTF
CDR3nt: TGTGCCAGCAGCAAATCTGGGGGCGGCGTCTATGGCTACACCTTC

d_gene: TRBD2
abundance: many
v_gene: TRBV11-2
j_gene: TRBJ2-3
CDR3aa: CASSPTYRGRAYADTQYF
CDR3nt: TGTGCCAGCAGCCCGACCTACCGCGGGAGGGCCTACGCAGATACGCAGTATTTT

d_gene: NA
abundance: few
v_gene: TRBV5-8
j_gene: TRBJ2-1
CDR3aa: CASSLSQKDNEQFF
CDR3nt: TGTGCCAGCAGCTTGTCGCAAAAAGACAATGAGCAGTTCTTC